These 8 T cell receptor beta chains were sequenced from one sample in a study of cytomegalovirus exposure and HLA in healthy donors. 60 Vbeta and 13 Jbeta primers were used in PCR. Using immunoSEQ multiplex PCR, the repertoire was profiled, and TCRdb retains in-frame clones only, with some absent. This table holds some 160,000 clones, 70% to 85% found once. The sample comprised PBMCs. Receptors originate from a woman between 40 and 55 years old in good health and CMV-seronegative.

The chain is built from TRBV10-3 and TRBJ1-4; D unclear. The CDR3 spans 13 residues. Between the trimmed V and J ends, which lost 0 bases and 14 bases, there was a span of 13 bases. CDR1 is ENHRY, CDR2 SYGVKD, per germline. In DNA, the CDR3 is TGTGCCATCAGTGAGTCGTCTTGGCCGAAGCTGTTTTTT. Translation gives CAISESSWPKLFF.

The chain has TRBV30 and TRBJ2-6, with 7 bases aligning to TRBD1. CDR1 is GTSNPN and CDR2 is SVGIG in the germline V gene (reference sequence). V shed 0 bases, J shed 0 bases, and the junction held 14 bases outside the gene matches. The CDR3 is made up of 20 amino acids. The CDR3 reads CAWSVRHGYRGSSGANVLTF. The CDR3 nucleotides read TGTGCCTGGAGTGTACGTCACGGGTACAGGGGAAGCTCTGGGGCCAACGTCCTGACTTTC.

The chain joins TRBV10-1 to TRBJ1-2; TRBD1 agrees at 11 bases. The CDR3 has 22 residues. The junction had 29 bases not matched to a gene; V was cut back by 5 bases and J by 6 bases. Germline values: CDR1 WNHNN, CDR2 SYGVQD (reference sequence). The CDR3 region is CASSPGTGGLFALEMDYDGYTF. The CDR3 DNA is TGCGCCAGCAGTCCCGGGACAGGGGGATTGTTCGCTTTAGAAATGGACTACGATGGCTACACCTTC.

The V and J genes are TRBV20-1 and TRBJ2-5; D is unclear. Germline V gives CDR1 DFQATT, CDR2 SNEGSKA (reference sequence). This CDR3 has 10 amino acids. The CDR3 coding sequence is TGCAGCGCCCAGAGGGAGACCCAGTACTTC. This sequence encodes CSAQRETQYF.

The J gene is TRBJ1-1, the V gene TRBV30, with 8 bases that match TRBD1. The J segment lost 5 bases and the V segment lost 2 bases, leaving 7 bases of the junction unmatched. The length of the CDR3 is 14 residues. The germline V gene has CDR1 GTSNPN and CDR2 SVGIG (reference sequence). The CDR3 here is CAWSTRQGRTEAFF. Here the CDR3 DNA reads TGTGCCTGGAGTACTAGACAGGGGAGGACTGAAGCTTTCTTT.

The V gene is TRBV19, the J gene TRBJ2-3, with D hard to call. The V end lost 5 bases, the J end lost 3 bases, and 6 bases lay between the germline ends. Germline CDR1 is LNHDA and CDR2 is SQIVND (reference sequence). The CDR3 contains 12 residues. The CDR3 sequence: CASSPATDTQYF. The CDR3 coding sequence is TGTGCCAGTAGTCCCGCGACAGATACGCAGTATTTT.

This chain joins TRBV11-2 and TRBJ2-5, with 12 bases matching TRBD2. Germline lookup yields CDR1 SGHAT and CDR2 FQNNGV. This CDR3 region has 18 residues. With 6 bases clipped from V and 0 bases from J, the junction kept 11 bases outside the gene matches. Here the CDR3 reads CASRGTSGPKGYQETQYF. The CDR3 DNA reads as TGTGCCAGCAGAGGGACTAGCGGGCCAAAAGGGTACCAAGAGACCCAGTACTTC.

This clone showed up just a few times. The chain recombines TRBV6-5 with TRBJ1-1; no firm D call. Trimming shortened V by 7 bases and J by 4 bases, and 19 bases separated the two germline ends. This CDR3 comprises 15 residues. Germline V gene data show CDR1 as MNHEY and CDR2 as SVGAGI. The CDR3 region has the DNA TGTGCCAGCACCCCTCCACCCCCCGGGGTCACTGAAGCTTTCTTT. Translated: CASTPPPPGVTEAFF.